This paragraph reports one T cell receptor (beta chain). The antigen remains unidentified. This specimen comes from a study of T cell repertoires in cytomegalovirus infection. Germline assignment: CDR1 LGHDT and CDR2 YNNKEL (reference sequence). Trimming took 0 bases from V and 4 from J, leaving 10 bases between them. The CDR3 consists of 15 residues. Via MiXCR, TCRdb re-called the reads, giving one row per CDR3 protein. Among roughly 920,000 distinct CDR3 sequences listed, more than 25% were seen once. The sample was cultured CD8+ T cells from PBMCs, taken from culture after CMV antigen stimulation. This receptor was obtained from a human donor in good health (CMV status not recorded). Some clones in this sample may be carry-over from other donors' samples. The chain carries TRBV3-1 and TRBJ2-1; D unresolved. CDR3 DNA: TGTGCCAGCAGCCAAGATTTGGGGTTTTACAATGAGCAGTTCTTC. Protein: CASSQDLGFYNEQFF.